The T cell receptor beta chain described here comes from a study of shared clonotypes between healthy human individuals. Study in general: CD4 naive and CD4 memory each took three plates per donor, while CD8 naive took two and CD8 memory one. Study conclusions and caveats: The donor pool, a small one, limited the genetic and exposure-history diversity represented.

Investigators spread the genomic DNA of each subset evenly over several immunoSEQ plates. Data came from immunoSEQ multiplex PCR; TCRdb stores just in-frame clones and leaves some out. The repertoire has around 2,000,000 clones, roughly 91% of them found once; the top ten carry about 1.5%. The CDR3 runs 14 residues. Germline V gene data show CDR1 as LGHNA and CDR2 as YNFKEQ. Trimming stripped 0 bases from V and 9 bases from J, with 15 bases between. A word on this clone: Its specificity is unknown.

Naive CD8 cells comprised CD45RO-negative, CCR7-positively selected cells, excluding terminally differentiated effector memory CD45RA+ cells. Nashville, Tennessee was home to all donors, who were Caucasian adults. This rearrangement joins TRBV4-2 to TRBJ2-7; weak D call: TRBD2 (5 bases). The receptor was isolated from a man between 18 and 35 years old in good health. Some clones in this sample may be carry-over from other donors' samples. Sequencing was carried out using naive CD8+ T cells from PBMCs. The CDR3 DNA is TGTGCCAGCAGCCAAGAATCCCTTGGACTCGGGCAGTACTTC. Protein sequence: CASSQESLGLGQYF.